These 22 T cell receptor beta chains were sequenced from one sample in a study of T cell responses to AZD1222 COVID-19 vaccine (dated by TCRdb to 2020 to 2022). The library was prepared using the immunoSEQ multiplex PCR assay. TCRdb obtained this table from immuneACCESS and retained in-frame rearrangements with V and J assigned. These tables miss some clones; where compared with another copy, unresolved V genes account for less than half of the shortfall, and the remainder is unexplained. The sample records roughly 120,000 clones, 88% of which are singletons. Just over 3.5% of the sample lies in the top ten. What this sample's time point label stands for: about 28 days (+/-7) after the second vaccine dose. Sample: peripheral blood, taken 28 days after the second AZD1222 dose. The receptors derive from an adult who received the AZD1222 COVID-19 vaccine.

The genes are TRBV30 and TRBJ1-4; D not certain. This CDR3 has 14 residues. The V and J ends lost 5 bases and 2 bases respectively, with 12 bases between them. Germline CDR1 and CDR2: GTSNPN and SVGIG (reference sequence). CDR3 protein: CAWGTGSTNEKLFF. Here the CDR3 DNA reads TGTGCCTGGGGTACGGGATCGACTAATGAAAAACTGTTTTTT. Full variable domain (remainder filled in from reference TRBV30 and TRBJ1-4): SQTIHQWPATLVQPVGSPLSLECTVEGTSNPNLYWYRQAAGRGLQLLFYSVGIGQISSEVPQNLSASRPQDRQFILSSKKLLLSDSGFYLCAWGTGSTNEKLFFGSGTQLSVL.

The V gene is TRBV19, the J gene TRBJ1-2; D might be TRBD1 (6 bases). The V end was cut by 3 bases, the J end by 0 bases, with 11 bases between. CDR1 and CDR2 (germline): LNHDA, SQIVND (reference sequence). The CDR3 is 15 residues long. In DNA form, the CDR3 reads TGTGCCAGTAGTATCCCCGGACAGACTAACTATGGCTACACCTTC. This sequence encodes CASSIPGQTNYGYTF. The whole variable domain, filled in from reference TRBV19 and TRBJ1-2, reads DGGITQSPKYLFRKEGQNVTLSCEQNLNHDAMYWYRQDPGQGLRLIYYSQIVNDFQKGDIAEGYSVSREKKESFPLTVTSAQKNPTAFYLCASSIPGQTNYGYTFGSGTRLTVV.

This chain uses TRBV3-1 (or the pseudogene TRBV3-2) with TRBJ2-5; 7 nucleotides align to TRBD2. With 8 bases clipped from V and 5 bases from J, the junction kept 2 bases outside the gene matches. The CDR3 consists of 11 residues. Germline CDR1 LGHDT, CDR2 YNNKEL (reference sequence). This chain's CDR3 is CASGEGETQYF. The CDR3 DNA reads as TGTGCCAGCGGGGAGGGGGAGACCCAGTACTTC.

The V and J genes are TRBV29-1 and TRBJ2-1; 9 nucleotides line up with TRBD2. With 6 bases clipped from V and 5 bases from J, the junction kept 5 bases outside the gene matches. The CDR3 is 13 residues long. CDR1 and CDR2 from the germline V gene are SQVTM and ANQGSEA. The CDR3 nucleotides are TGCAGCGTACGACTAGCGGAAAACAATGAGCAGTTCTTC. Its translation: CSVRLAENNEQFF.

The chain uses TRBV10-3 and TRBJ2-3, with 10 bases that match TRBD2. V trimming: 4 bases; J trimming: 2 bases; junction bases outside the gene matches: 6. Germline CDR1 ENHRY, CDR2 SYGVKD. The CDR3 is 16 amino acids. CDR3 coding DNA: TGTGCCATCAGTGGCGTAGCGGGGGGTTCCACAGATACGCAGTATTTT. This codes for CAISGVAGGSTDTQYF.

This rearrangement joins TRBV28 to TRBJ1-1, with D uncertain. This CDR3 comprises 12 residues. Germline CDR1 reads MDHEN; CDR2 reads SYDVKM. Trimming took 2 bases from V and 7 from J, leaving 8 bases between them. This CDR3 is CASSLPEVEAFF. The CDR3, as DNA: TGTGCCAGCAGTTTACCGGAAGTTGAAGCTTTCTTT.

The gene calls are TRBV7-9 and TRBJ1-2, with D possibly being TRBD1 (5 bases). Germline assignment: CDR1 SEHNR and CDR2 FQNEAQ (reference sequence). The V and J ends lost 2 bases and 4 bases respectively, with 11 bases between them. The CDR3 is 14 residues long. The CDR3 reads CASSLLDQGYGYTF. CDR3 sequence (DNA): TGTGCCAGCAGCTTATTGGACCAGGGCTATGGCTACACCTTC.

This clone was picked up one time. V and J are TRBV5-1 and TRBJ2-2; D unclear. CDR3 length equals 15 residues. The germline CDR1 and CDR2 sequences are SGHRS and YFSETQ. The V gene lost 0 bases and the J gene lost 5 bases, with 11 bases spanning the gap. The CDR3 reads CASSLGPELTGELFF. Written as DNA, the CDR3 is TGCGCCAGCAGCTTGGGTCCAGAATTAACCGGGGAGCTGTTTTTT.

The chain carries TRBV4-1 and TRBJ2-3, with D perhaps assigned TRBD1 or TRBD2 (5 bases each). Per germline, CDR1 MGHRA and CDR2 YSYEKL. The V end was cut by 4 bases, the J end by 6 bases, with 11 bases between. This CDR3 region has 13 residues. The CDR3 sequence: CASSRDGLDTQYF. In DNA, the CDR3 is TGCGCCAGCAGCCGGGACGGCTTGGATACGCAGTATTTT.

CDR3 bases: TGTGCCAGCAGCCCGGGGAGGTATGAGACCCAGTACTTC. Translated: CASSPGRYETQYF. The chain joins TRBV5-4 to TRBJ2-5; a possible D gene is TRBD2 (6 bases). The V end was cut by 4 bases, the J end by 5 bases, with 12 bases between. CDR1 and CDR2 from the germline V gene are SGHNT and YYREEE (reference sequence). The CDR3 sequence is 13 residues long.

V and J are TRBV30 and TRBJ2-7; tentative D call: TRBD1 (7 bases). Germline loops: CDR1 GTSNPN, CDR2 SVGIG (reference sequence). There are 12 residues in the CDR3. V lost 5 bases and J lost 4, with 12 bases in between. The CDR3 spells CAWAGQLYEQYF. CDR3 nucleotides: TGTGCCTGGGCGGGACAGCTATACGAGCAGTACTTC.

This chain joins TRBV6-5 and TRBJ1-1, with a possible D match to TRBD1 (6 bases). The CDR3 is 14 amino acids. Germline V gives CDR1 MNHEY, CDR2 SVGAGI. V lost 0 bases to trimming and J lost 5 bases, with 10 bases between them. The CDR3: CASSYSQGGTEAFF. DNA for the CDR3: TGTGCCAGCAGTTACTCACAGGGTGGAACTGAAGCTTTCTTT.

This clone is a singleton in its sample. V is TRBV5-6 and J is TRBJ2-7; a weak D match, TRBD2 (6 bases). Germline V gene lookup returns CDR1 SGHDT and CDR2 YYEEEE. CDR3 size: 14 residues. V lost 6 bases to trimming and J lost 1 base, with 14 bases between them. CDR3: CASTPMAGSYEQYF. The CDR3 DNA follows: TGTGCCAGCACCCCCATGGCGGGATCCTACGAGCAGTACTTC.

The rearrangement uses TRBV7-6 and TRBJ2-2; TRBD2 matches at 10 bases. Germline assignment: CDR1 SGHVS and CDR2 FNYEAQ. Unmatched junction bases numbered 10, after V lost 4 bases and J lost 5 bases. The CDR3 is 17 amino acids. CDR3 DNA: TGTGCCAGCAGCTCAGGGGTGGCTAGCGGGAGAACCGGGGAGCTGTTTTTT. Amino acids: CASSSGVASGRTGELFF.

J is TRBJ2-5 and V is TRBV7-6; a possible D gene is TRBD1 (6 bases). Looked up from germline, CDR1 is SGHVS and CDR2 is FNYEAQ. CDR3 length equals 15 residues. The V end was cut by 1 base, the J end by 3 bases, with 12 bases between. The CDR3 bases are TGTGCCAGCAGCTTAGATGCGAACAGGGAAGAGACCCAGTACTTC. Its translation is CASSLDANREETQYF.

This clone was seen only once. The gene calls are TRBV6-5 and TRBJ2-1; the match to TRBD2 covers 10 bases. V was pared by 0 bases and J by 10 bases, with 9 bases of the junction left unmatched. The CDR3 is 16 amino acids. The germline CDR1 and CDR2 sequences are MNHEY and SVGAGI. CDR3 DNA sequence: TGTGCCAGCAGTTACTCCATAGCGGGGGGCTCCCCCGAGCAGTTCTTC. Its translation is CASSYSIAGGSPEQFF.

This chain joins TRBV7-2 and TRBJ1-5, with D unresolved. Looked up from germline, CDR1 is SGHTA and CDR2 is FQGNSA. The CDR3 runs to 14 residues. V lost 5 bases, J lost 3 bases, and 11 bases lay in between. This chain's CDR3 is CASSADRDNQPQHF. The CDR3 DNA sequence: TGTGCCAGCAGCGCCGACCGAGACAATCAGCCCCAGCATTTT.

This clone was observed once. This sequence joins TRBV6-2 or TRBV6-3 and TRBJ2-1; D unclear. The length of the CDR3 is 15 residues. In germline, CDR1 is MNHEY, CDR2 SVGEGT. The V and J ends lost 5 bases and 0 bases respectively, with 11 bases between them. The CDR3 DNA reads TGTGCCAGCAGTCAAATGGACGCCTCCTACAATGAGCAGTTCTTC. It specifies CASSQMDASYNEQFF.

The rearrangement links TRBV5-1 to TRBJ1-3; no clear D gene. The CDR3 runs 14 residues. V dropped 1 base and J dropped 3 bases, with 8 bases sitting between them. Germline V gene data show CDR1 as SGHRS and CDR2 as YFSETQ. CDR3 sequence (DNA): TGCGCCAGCAGCTTGACACGGTTTGGAAACACCATATATTTT. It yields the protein CASSLTRFGNTIYF.

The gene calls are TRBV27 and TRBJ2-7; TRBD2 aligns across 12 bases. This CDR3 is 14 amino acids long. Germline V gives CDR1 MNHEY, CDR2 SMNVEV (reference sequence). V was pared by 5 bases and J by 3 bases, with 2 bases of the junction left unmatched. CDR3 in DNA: TGTGCCAGCAGTCAACTAGCGGGAGGCTACGAGCAGTACTTC. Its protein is CASSQLAGGYEQYF.

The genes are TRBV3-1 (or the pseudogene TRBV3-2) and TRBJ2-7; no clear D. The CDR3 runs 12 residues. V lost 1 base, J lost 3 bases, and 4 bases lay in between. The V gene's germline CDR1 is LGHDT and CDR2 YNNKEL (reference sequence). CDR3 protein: CASSQARYEQYF. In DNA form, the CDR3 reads TGTGCCAGCAGCCAAGCCCGCTACGAGCAGTACTTC.

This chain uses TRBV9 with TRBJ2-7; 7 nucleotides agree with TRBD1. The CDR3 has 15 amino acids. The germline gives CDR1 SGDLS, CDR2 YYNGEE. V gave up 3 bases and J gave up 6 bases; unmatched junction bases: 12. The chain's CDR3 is CASSATGVEGSEQYF. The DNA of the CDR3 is TGTGCCAGCAGCGCTACAGGGGTCGAGGGTAGCGAGCAGTACTTC.